This T cell receptor beta chain was identified during a study of Graves' ophthalmopathy and Graves' hyperthyroidism. Study results and limitations: Among thyroid clonotypes expanded above 0.001 frequency, most also appeared in blood.

The table lists this clonotype with many counts. What it binds is unknown. The authors amplified TCR beta CDR3 regions from RNA transcripts. RT-PCR in the first round used HTBI primers; a second-round multiplex PCR followed. MiXCR, run by TCRdb on the multiplex PCR reads, gives a single entry per CDR3 protein. The data contain about 1.2 million distinct CDR3 sequences, less than 45% of them seen just once; the ten biggest clones take up roughly 10%. The receptor was derived from an adult man with Graves' hyperthyroidism. Sequencing input: peripheral blood or thyroid tissue (not recorded which).

CDR3 sequence: CASRAFQETQYF. The CDR3 bases are TGTGCCAGCCGGGCATTTCAAGAGACCCAGTACTTC. V gene TRBV6-5 combines with J gene TRBJ2-5; no clear D gene. The V end was cut by 8 bases, the J end by 2 bases, with 9 bases between. There are 12 residues in the CDR3. Germline values: CDR1 MNHEY, CDR2 SVGAGI.